This section outlines one T cell receptor (beta chain) sequence together with its context. The sample originates from a study of OX40 agonist ivuxolimab in advanced cancers. Sequenced by immunoSEQ multiplex PCR; TCRdb stores in-frame clones only, minus some. The table has about 12,000 clones, 87% seen once. CDR3 size: 14 residues. CDR1 is LNHDA, CDR2 SQIVND, per germline (reference sequence). Trimming cost V 3 bases and J 5 bases, with 11 bases left between them. Source: CD4+ or CD8+ T cells sorted from blood, taken in a trial of the OX40 agonist ivuxolimab. This receptor was identified in an adult with an advanced solid tumor such as melanoma, head and neck, liver or kidney cancer. The chain is built from TRBV19 and TRBJ2-1; D gene ambiguous. The CDR3 sequence is CASSILLKNNEQFF. DNA of the CDR3: TGTGCCAGTAGTATCCTCCTCAAAAACAATGAGCAGTTCTTC.